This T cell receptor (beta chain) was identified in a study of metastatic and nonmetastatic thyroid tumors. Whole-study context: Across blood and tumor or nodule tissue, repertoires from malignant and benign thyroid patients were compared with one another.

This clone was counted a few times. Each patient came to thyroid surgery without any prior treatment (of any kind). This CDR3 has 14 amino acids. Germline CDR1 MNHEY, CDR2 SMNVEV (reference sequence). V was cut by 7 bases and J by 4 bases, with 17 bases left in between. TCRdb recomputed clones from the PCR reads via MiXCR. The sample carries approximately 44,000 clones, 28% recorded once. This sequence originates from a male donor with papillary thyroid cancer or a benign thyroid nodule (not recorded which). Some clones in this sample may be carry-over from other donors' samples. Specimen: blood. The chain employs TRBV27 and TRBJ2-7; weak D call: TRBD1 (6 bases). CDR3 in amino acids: CASISPTGGYEQYF. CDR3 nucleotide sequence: TGTGCCAGCATTTCTCCGACAGGAGGATACGAGCAGTACTTC.